Listed below are T cell receptor beta chains from one sample, sequenced in a study of identical twins. TCRdb called the 5' RACE reads again in MiXCR, with one record for every CDR3 protein. The sample lists about 520,000 distinct CDR3 sequences; 22% were seen once. The data were also submitted as part of a second study, on T cells expressing NK-cell markers.

Material for sequencing was CD4+ T cells sorted from blood. These receptors were taken from a woman under 30 in good health. Both conserved end residues are part of each CDR3. The order of the fields is clone size, V gene, D gene, J gene, CDR3 protein, CDR3 DNA. A D gene is named only where the DNA matches it firmly. Only part of the rows carry a size: once, few, many, or a class if the clone is expanded.

clone size: .; V gene: TRBV20-1; D gene: .; J gene: TRBJ2-6; CDR3 protein: CSARGGSGANVLTF; CDR3 DNA: TGCAGTGCTAGGGGAGGATCTGGGGCCAACGTCCTGACTTTC
clone size: many; V gene: TRBV12-3/TRBV12-4; D gene: .; J gene: TRBJ1-4; CDR3 protein: CASRWDGGGEKLFF; CDR3 DNA: TGTGCCAGCCGCTGGGATGGGGGAGGCGAAAAACTGTTTTTT
clone size: .; V gene: TRBV4-2; D gene: .; J gene: TRBJ1-4; CDR3 protein: CASKVATNEKLFF; CDR3 DNA: TGTGCCAGCAAAGTTGCAACTAATGAAAAACTGTTTTTT
clone size: few; V gene: TRBV15; D gene: .; J gene: TRBJ2-5; CDR3 protein: CATSRDKAFQETQYF; CDR3 DNA: TGTGCCACCAGCAGAGATAAAGCGTTCCAAGAGACCCAGTACTTC
clone size: few; V gene: TRBV6-2/TRBV6-3; D gene: TRBD2; J gene: TRBJ2-1; CDR3 protein: CASSPGLAGREQFF; CDR3 DNA: TGTGCCAGCAGTCCGGGACTAGCGGGCCGGGAGCAGTTCTTC
clone size: few; V gene: TRBV2; D gene: TRBD2; J gene: TRBJ2-2; CDR3 protein: CASSSETSGTGELFF; CDR3 DNA: TGTGCCAGCAGTTCCGAGACTAGCGGTACCGGGGAGCTGTTTTTT
clone size: many; V gene: TRBV6-5; D gene: TRBD1; J gene: TRBJ1-1; CDR3 protein: CASNRGTEAFF; CDR3 DNA: TGTGCCAGCAACAGGGGGACTGAAGCTTTCTTT
clone size: .; V gene: TRBV20-1; D gene: .; J gene: TRBJ1-2; CDR3 protein: CSAQDRGRDGYTF; CDR3 DNA: TGCAGTGCTCAGGACAGAGGGAGAGACGGCTACACCTTC
clone size: many; V gene: TRBV29-1; D gene: .; J gene: TRBJ1-1; CDR3 protein: CSVSGPGAEAFF; CDR3 DNA: TGCAGCGTCTCGGGACCTGGGGCTGAAGCTTTCTTT
clone size: few; V gene: TRBV29-1; D gene: .; J gene: TRBJ1-1; CDR3 protein: CSVRTDLNTEAFF; CDR3 DNA: TGCAGCGTTAGGACAGACCTGAACACTGAAGCTTTCTTT
clone size: .; V gene: TRBV20-1; D gene: TRBD2; J gene: TRBJ2-1; CDR3 protein: CSARGLAGALPDNEQFF; CDR3 DNA: TGCAGTGCTAGAGGACTAGCGGGAGCTCTCCCGGACAATGAGCAGTTCTTC
clone size: .; V gene: TRBV6-2/TRBV6-3; D gene: .; J gene: TRBJ2-1; CDR3 protein: CASSFRIATLRGNEQFF; CDR3 DNA: TGTGCCAGCAGTTTCCGCATAGCGACCCTAAGAGGAAATGAGCAGTTCTTC
clone size: few; V gene: TRBV5-5; D gene: TRBD1; J gene: TRBJ2-2; CDR3 protein: CASTPQRTGGELFF; CDR3 DNA: TGTGCCAGCACCCCCCAGAGGACAGGCGGGGAGCTGTTTTTT
clone size: few; V gene: TRBV12-3/TRBV12-4; D gene: .; J gene: TRBJ2-7; CDR3 protein: CASRRTGIDVQQYF; CDR3 DNA: TGTGCCAGCAGGCGGACCGGGATAGACGTCCAGCAGTACTTC
clone size: few; V gene: TRBV20-1; D gene: .; J gene: TRBJ2-7; CDR3 protein: CSARDPRYEQYF; CDR3 DNA: TGCAGTGCCCGGGACCCTAGGTACGAGCAGTACTTC
clone size: .; V gene: TRBV27; D gene: .; J gene: TRBJ1-1; CDR3 protein: CASSAWMNTEAFF; CDR3 DNA: TGTGCCAGCAGTGCCTGGATGAACACTGAAGCTTTCTTT
clone size: .; V gene: TRBV20-1; D gene: .; J gene: TRBJ2-4; CDR3 protein: CSAFHPAKNIQYF; CDR3 DNA: TGCAGTGCTTTCCACCCAGCCAAAAACATTCAGTACTTC
clone size: few; V gene: TRBV6-5; D gene: TRBD1; J gene: TRBJ2-2; CDR3 protein: CASSYLGTGQNTGELFF; CDR3 DNA: TGTGCCAGCAGTTATCTAGGGACAGGGCAGAACACCGGGGAGCTGTTTTTT
clone size: few; V gene: TRBV12-3/TRBV12-4; D gene: .; J gene: TRBJ1-4; CDR3 protein: CASSLYSHNEKLFF; CDR3 DNA: TGTGCCAGCAGTTTATACAGCCATAATGAAAAACTGTTTTTT